The T cell receptor (beta chain) under discussion was sequenced for a study of cytotoxic CD8 clonotypes in ibrutinib-treated CLL. Study results and limitations: Baseline-level clonality went beyond age-matched healthy donors and moved in step with circulating CD8+ T-cell counts.

Sequencing was performed with immunoSEQ multiplex PCR; in TCRdb, only in-frame clones are kept and a portion is missing. The sample records about 17,000 clones, about 70% being singletons. In this sample, this clone turned up a few times. Its antigen is still unknown. Germline CDR1 reads SGHAT; CDR2 reads FQNNGV. The CDR3 is 14 amino acids. The V end lost 1 base, the J end lost 6 bases, and 12 bases lay between the germline ends. The TCR sequence derives from a human donor with chronic lymphocytic leukemia. This chain joins TRBV11-2 and TRBJ1-1; D remains unclear. Here the sequenced sample was PBMCs, taken after 12 months of ibrutinib treatment. This CDR3 is CASSLAEGRAEAFF. CDR3 in DNA: TGTGCCAGCAGCTTAGCGGAGGGAAGGGCTGAAGCTTTCTTT.